This record looks at one T cell receptor beta chain sequence and its context. The J segment lost 7 bases and the V segment lost 0 bases, leaving 8 bases of the junction unmatched. The germline V gene encodes CDR1 GTSNPN and CDR2 SVGIG (reference sequence). The CDR3 loop spans 15 amino acids. The source of the sample is a study of blood T cell repertoires in COVID-19. Overall study context: Acute and convalescent COVID-19 specimens originated in the United States, Italy and Spain. T cells, B-cell-depleted T cells, or PBMCs supplied cDNA or gDNA.

In the authors' methods: Reference gene primer amplification gave nucleated cell count estimates. The table came from immunoSEQ multiplex PCR; TCRdb's copy has only in-frame clones and leaves some out. V and J calls and clone size are as listed in that table; D and trimming were resolved from the DNA. The table shows 55,000 or so clones, with approximately 89% occurring only once. The source is a man in his fifties or sixties with active or convalescent COVID-19. The V call is TRBV30, the J call TRBJ1-2; 10 nucleotides agree with TRBD1. The specimen was peripheral blood. CDR3 loop: CAWSVSRQGASGYTF. As DNA, the CDR3 is TGTGCCTGGAGTGTATCCCGACAGGGGGCGAGTGGCTACACCTTC.